This T cell receptor beta chain stems from a study of CD4+ T cells in melanoma (dated by TCRdb to between 2021 and 2024). Background on the whole study: Neoantigen-specific CD4+ T cells in human melanoma were what the study investigated.

The donors were people with melanoma. Only a few counts were recorded for this clone. Its recognized antigen is unknown. No clone much larger than this one lies a single base away; base qualities are absent. On the study overall, not on this receptor specifically: Neoantigen-specific CD4+ T cells in melanoma were reported to show diverse differentiation states. The report described a correlation between neoantigen-specific CD4+ T cells and the function of CD8+ T cells, macrophages and B cells.

Library method: the immunoSEQ multiplex PCR assay. TCRdb took this table from immuneACCESS and kept in-frame rearrangements with V and J called. Such tables lack part of the clones; where checked against another copy, unresolved V genes explain under half of the gap, and the rest is unexplained. The sample table contains around 10,000 clones; only one count was recorded for roughly 63% of them. Around 14% of the sample comes from the top ten. V trim: 0 bases; J trim: 0 bases; unmatched bases: 6. The germline V gene (reference sequence) gives CDR1 as WNHNN and CDR2 as SYGVQD. The CDR3 sequence holds 17 residues, the cysteine and phenylalanine included. Just CDR3 DNA is preserved here, 51 bases in frame from base 1.

The receptor's source is a human donor with melanoma. The V and J segments used are TRBV10-1 and TRBJ2-3; 7 middle bases align to TRBD2. The specimen sequenced was cells from a culture (not recorded whether cultured in vitro). In nucleotides, the sequence is TGCGCCAGCAGTGAGTCGAACGGCGGGGGTAGCACAGATACGCAGTATTTT. This is translated as CASSESNGGGSTDTQYF.